This is a list of T cell receptor beta chains from one sample in a study of Ad26.COV2.S vaccination and SARS-CoV-2 variants. Measured with immunoSEQ multiplex PCR; TCRdb has only the in-frame clones, and not every one. The sample holds 300,000 to 500,000 clones, 75% to 90% seen once. The source material was peripheral blood, sampled in a trial of Ad26.COV2.S vaccine versus placebo. The receptors were gathered from a person between 18 and 59 years old who received the Ad26.COV2.S COVID-19 vaccine or a placebo. Each CDR3 is given with its conserved first and last residue. Each record gives: CDR3 protein, V gene, J gene.

CAIDPSGLPSYEQYF	TRBV10-3	TRBJ2-7
CATKGEVNSPLHF	TRBV6-5	TRBJ1-6
CASSEGVPQGETQYF	TRBV6-1	TRBJ2-5
CASSSFGSYNSPLHF	TRBV6-2/TRBV6-3	TRBJ1-6
CASSLERSEKLFF	TRBV11-2	TRBJ1-4
CASSSERNSPLHF	TRBV7-9	TRBJ1-6
CASSRDREATEAFF	TRBV19	TRBJ1-1
CASAQFGNTEAFF	TRBV12-5	TRBJ1-1
CASSPYFGSGAGNTIYF	TRBV7-9	TRBJ1-3
CASHPRTGSTDTQYF	TRBV5-1	TRBJ2-3
CASSLEQGDGYTF	TRBV5-1	TRBJ1-2
CASKSANYGYTF	TRBV6-5	TRBJ1-2
CASRRPGEVTEAFF	TRBV27	TRBJ1-1
CASSTRQGEVRGETQYF	TRBV13	TRBJ2-5
CASRRQGDQPQHF	TRBV6-6	TRBJ1-5
CASSVAGSSDTEAFF	TRBV9	TRBJ1-1
CASSSWTGDEQYF	TRBV27	TRBJ2-7
CASSQVLLAGYNEQFF	TRBV4-1	TRBJ2-1
CASSRYRGEGVTEAFF	TRBV4-1	TRBJ1-1
CASSSDSYEQYF	TRBV5-1	TRBJ2-7
CASSSPGYGYTF	TRBV7-2	TRBJ1-2
CASQGLNSPLHF	TRBV6-6	TRBJ1-6
CASSLSGMSSYEQYF	TRBV13	TRBJ2-7
CASSLVGTQYF	TRBV7-2	TRBJ2-5
CASSSLGQGDETQYF	TRBV7-9	TRBJ2-5
CASSTGLNYGYTF	TRBV3-1/TRBV3-2	TRBJ1-2
CASRRTGLHINSPLHF	TRBV7-9	TRBJ1-6
CASSETTESGNTIYF	TRBV10-1	TRBJ1-3
CASLPGQRGGYGNEQFF	TRBV18	TRBJ2-1
CATSGGLGLHQETQYF	TRBV15	TRBJ2-5
CSVEDPSGGLTDTQYF	TRBV29-1	TRBJ2-3
CASSLRPGLDEKLFF	TRBV7-9	TRBJ1-4
CASSPGGFPYNEQFF	TRBV4-1	TRBJ2-1
CGFGERIRGLSYNEQFF	TRBV25-1	TRBJ2-1
CASSLETGDGYTF	TRBV5-5	TRBJ1-2
CASGHLRDRVRNSNYGYTF	TRBV10-1	TRBJ1-2
CASIGGEGQPQHF	TRBV2	TRBJ1-5
CAISERGWEQYF	TRBV10-3	TRBJ2-7
CSVGRSGDEQFF	TRBV29-1	TRBJ2-1
CASSLDPSAGGFRYF	TRBV11-2	TRBJ2-5
CASNGMLRGAGELFF	TRBV6-5	TRBJ2-2
CAISEEAYSNQPQHF	TRBV10-3	TRBJ1-5
CASVTRVGNQPQHF	TRBV19	TRBJ1-5
CASSVGSYGYTF	TRBV3-1/TRBV3-2	TRBJ1-2
CASRINSNQPQHF	TRBV6-5	TRBJ1-5
CSVEPGAGYEQYF	TRBV29-1	TRBJ2-7
CASSQEDRGNQPQHF	TRBV4-3	TRBJ1-5
CASSLGGSYNEQFF	TRBV5-1	TRBJ2-1
CASSERTGFGNIQYF	TRBV2	TRBJ2-4
CASSKQGSYNNQPQHF	TRBV21-1	TRBJ1-5
CASSPRTGTSGGIGETQYF	TRBV27	TRBJ2-5
CASSFDSGEKLFF	TRBV11-1	TRBJ1-4
CASSSPPSGGLLVQFF	TRBV6-5	TRBJ2-1
CASSPRTGLNEKLFF	TRBV5-1	TRBJ1-4
CASSSNSGTSSPGELFF	TRBV6-2/TRBV6-3	TRBJ2-2
CASSRSPGGRNQPQHF	TRBV7-8	TRBJ1-5
CASSRSGGADGYTF	TRBV3-1/TRBV3-2	TRBJ1-2
CASSLVSGGVQETQYF	TRBV7-6	TRBJ2-5
CASSERELAYNEQFF	TRBV2	TRBJ2-1
CASSFDSANEQFF	TRBV19	TRBJ2-1